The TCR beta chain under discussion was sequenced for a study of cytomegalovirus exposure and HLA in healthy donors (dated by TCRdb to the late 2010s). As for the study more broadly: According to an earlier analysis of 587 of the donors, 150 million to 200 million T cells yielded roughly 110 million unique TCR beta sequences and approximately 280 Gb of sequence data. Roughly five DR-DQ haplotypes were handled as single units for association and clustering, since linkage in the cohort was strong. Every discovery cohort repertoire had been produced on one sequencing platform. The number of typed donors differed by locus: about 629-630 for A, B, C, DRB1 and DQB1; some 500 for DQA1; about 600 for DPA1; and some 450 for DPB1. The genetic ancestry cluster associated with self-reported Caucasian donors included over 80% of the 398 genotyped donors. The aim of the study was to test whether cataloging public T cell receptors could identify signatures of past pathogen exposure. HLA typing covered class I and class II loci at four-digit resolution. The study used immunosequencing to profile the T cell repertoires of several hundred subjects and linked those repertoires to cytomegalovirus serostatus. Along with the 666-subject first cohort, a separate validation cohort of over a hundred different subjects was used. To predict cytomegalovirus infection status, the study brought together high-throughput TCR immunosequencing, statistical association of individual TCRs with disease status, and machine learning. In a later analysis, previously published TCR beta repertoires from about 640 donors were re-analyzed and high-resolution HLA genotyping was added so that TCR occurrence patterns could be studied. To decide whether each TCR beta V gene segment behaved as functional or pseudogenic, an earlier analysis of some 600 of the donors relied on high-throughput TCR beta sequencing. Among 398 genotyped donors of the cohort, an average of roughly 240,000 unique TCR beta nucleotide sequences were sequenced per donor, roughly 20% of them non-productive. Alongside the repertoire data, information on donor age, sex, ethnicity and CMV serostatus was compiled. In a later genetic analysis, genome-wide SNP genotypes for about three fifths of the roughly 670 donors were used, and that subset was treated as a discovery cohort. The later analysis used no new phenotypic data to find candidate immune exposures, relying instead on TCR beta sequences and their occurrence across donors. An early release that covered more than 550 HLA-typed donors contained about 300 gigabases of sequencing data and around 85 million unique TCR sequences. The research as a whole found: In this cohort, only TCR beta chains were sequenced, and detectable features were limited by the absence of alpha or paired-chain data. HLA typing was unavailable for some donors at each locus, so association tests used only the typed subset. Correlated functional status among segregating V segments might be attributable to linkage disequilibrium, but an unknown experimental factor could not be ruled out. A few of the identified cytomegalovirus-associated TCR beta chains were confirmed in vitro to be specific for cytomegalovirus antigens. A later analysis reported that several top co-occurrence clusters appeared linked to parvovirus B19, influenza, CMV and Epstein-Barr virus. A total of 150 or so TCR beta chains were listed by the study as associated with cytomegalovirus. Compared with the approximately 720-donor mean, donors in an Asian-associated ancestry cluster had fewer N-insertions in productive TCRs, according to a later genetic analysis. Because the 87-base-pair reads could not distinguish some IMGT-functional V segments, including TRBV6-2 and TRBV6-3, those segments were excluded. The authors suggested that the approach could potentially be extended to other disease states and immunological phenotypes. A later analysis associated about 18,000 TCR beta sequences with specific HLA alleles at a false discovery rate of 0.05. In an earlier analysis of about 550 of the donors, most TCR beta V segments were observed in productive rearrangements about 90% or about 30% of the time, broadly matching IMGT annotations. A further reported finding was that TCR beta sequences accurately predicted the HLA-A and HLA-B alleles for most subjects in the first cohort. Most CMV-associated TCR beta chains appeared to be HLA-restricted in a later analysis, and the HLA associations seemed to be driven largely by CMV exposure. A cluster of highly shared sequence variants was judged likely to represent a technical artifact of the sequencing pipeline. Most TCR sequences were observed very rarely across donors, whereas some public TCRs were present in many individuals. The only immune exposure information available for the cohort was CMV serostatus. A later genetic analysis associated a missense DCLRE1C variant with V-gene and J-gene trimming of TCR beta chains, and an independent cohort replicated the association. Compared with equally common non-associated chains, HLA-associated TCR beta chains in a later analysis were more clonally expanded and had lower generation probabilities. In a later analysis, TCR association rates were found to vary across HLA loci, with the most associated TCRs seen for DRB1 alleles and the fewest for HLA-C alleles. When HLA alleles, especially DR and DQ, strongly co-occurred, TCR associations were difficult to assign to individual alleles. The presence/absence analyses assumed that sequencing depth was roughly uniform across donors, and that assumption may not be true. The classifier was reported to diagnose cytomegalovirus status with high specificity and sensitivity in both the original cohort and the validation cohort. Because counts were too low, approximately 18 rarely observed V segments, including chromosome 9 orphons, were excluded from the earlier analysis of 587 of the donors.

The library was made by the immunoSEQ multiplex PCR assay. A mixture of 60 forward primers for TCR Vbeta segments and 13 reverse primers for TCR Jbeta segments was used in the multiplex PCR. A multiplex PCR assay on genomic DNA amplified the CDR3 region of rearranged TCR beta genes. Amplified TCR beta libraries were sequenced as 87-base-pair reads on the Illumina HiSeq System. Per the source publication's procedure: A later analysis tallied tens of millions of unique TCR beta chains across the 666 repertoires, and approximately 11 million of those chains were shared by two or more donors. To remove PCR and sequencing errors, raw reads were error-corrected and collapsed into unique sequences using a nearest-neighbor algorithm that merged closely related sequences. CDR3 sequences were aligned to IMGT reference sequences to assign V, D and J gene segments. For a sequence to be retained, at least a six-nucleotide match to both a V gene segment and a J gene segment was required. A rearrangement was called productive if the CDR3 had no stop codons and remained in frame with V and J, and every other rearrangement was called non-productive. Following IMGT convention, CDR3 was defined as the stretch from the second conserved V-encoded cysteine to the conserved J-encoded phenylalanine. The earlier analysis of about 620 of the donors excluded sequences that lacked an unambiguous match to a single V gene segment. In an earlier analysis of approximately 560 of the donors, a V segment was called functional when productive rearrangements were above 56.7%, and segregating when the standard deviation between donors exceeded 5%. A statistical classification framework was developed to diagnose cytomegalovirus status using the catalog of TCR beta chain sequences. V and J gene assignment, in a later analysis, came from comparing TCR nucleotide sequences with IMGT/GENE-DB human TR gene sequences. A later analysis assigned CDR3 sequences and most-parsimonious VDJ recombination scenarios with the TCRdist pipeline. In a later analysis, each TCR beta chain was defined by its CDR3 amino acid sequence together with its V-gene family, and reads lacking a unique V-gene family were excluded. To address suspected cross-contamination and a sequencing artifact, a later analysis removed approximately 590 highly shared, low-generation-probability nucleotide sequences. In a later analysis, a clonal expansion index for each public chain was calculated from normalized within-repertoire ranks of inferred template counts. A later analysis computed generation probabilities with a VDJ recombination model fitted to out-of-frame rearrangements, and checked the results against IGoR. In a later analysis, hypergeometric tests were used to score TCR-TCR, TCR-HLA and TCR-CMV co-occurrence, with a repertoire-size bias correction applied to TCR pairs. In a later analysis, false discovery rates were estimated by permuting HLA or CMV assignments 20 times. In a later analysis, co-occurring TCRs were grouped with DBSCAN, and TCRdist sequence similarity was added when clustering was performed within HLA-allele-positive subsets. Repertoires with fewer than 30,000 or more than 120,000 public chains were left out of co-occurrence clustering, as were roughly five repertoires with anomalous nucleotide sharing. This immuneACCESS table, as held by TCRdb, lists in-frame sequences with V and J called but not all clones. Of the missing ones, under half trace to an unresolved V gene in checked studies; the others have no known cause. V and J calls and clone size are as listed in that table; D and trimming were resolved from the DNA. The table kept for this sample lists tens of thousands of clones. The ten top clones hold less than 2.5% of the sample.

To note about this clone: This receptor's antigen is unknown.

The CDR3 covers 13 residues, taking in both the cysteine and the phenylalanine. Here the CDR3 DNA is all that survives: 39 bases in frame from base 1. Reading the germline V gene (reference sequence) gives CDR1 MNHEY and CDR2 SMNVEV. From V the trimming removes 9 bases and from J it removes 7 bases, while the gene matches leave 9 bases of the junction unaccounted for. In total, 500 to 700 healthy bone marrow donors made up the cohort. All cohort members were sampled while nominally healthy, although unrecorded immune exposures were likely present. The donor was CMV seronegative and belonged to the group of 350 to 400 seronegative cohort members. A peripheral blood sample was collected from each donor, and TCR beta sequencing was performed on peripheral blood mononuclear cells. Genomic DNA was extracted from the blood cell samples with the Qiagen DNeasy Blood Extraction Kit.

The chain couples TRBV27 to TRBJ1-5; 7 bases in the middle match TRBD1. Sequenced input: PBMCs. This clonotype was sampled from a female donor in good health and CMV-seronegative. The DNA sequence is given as TGTGCCAGTTCTACAGGGGTGAAACAGCCCCAGCATTTT. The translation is CASSTGVKQPQHF.